Following are 10 T cell receptor beta chains from one sample sequenced in a study of blood T cell repertoires in COVID-19. The method was immunoSEQ multiplex PCR; TCRdb's version includes in-frame clones alone and lacks a portion of them. The sample shows about 190,000 clones, roughly 80% of them seen only once. The sequencing input was peripheral blood. The receptors stem from a man in his fifties or sixties with acute or convalescent COVID-19.

The CDR3 nucleotides are TGCGCCAGCAGCCAGGGCAGGGGTTCGTACGAGCAGTACTTC. Translating it yields CASSQGRGSYEQYF. The chain recombines TRBV4-1 with TRBJ2-7, with D perhaps TRBD1 (6 bases). Germline V gene data show CDR1 as MGHRA and CDR2 as YSYEKL. V lost 3 bases and J lost 4, with 13 bases in between. The CDR3 contains 14 residues.

Only one count was recorded for this clone. The rearrangement joins TRBV19 to TRBJ1-5; D ambiguous. CDR1 is LNHDA, CDR2 SQIVND, per germline (reference sequence). The CDR3 sequence is 15 residues long. V dropped 1 base and J dropped 5 bases, with 12 bases sitting between them. CDR3 sequence: CASSIAFGRYQPQHF. The CDR3 coding sequence is TGTGCCAGTAGTATAGCCTTCGGCAGGTATCAGCCCCAGCATTTT.

This chain uses TRBV12-3 or TRBV12-4 with TRBJ1-2, with unresolved D. The CDR3 consists of 12 residues. Trimming stripped 7 bases from V and 8 bases from J, with 14 bases between. The DNA of the CDR3 is TGTGCCAGCACCCTAGGTACTGGCGGCTACACCTTC. Protein sequence: CASTLGTGGYTF.

The gene calls are TRBV15 and TRBJ1-1; D gene uncertain. The germline CDR1 and CDR2 sequences are LNHNV and YYDKDF (reference sequence). V was cut by 1 base and J by 1 base, with 13 bases left in between. CDR3 length: 16 amino acids. The DNA for the CDR3 is TGTGCCACCAGCAGAGGTCGCGGGTTAGAGAACACTGAAGCTTTCTTT. Amino acid sequence: CATSRGRGLENTEAFF.

The chain couples TRBV5-1 to TRBJ1-1; the match to TRBD1 covers 10 bases. The CDR3 covers 16 residues. The junction had 11 bases not matched to a gene; V was cut back by 5 bases and J by 4 bases. Germline CDR1 reads SGHRS; CDR2 reads YFSETQ. CDR3 loop: CASRTETTGGGTEAFF. The CDR3 region has the DNA TGCGCCAGCAGGACAGAGACGACAGGGGGCGGCACTGAAGCTTTCTTT.

The V and J genes are TRBV9 and TRBJ2-1; TRBD2 aligns across 10 bases. The V and J ends lost 2 bases and 1 base, in that order; junction bases with no gene match: 0. Germline CDR1 is SGDLS and CDR2 is YYNGEE. CDR3 length equals 15 residues. DNA for the CDR3: TGTGCCAGCAGCGTGACTAGCGGGTCCTACAATGAGCAGTTCTTC. Protein: CASSVTSGSYNEQFF. The full variable domain, its missing parts supplied by reference TRBV9 and TRBJ2-1, is DSGVTQTPKHLITATGQRVTLRCSPRSGDLSVYWYQQSLDQGLQFLIQYYNGEERAKGNILERFSAQQFPDLHSELNLSSLELGDSALYFCASSVTSGSYNEQFFGPGTRLTVL.

The genes are TRBV7-8 and TRBJ2-1; 9 bases map to TRBD1. Germline V gene data show CDR1 as SGHVS and CDR2 as FQNEAQ. With V trimmed by 6 bases and J by 4 bases, 10 bases remained unmatched. The CDR3 loop spans 16 amino acids. Here the CDR3 DNA reads TGTGCCAGCAGGGCCAAAACAGGGGGCGGTTACAATGAGCAGTTCTTC. Its protein is CASRAKTGGGYNEQFF. Together with reference TRBV7-8 and TRBJ2-1, the CDR3 gives the full variable domain: GAGVSQSPRYKVAKRGQDVALRCDPISGHVSLFWYQQALGQGPEFLTYFQNEAQLDKSGLPSDRFFAERPEGSVSTLKIQRTQQEDSAVYLCASRAKTGGGYNEQFFGPGTRLTVL.

The chain uses TRBV30 and TRBJ1-5; maybe TRBD1 (5 bases). Germline V gene sequence: CDR1 GTSNPN, CDR2 SVGIG (reference sequence). This CDR3 comprises 15 residues. V lost 0 bases to trimming and J lost 4 bases, with 13 bases between them. The CDR3 coding sequence is TGTGCCTGGAGTGTTCAGGGTCAGGTGAATCAGCCCCAGCATTTT. Encoded protein: CAWSVQGQVNQPQHF.

As DNA, the CDR3 is TGTGCCAGTAGTCTTGGGTGGGCAGGGGGTATTAGCTCTGGAAACACCATATATTTT. This codes for CASSLGWAGGISSGNTIYF. V usage is TRBV19 and J usage is TRBJ1-3, with 7 bases lining up with TRBD1. V was clipped by 5 bases and J by 0 bases; unmatched bases: 16. Germline loops: CDR1 LNHDA, CDR2 SQIVND (reference sequence). This CDR3 has 19 residues.

This chain connects TRBV20-1 to TRBJ2-7; the match to TRBD2 covers 9 bases. The CDR3 contains 17 residues. The V segment lost 3 bases and the J segment 2 bases; nucleotides outside the gene matches: 14. CDR1 and CDR2 from the germline V gene are DFQATT and SNEGSKA (reference sequence). The CDR3 region is CSASVSGLLAGTYEQYF. The CDR3 region has the DNA TGCAGTGCTAGTGTTTCTGGTTTACTAGCGGGTACCTACGAGCAGTACTTC.